This paragraph covers one T cell receptor beta chain sequence. The data are from a study of blood T cell repertoires in COVID-19. Study at large: PBMCs, B-cell-depleted T cells, or T cells provided the cDNA or gDNA that made up the material.

Germline V gives CDR1 SGHTA, CDR2 FQGNSA. There are 14 residues in the CDR3. Trimming removed 5 bases at V and 5 bases at J, with 15 bases between. Study members were between roughly 18 and 100 years old and lived in some 26 US regions. Clinical histories supplied by participants themselves formed the basis of cohort assignment. In the source study's methods: Counts of nucleated cells, estimated from reference gene primer amplification, were obtained. Profiled with immunoSEQ multiplex PCR; TCRdb holds only in-frame clones, not every one. V, J and clone size are those of that table, while D and trimming were read from the DNA. The sample has fewer than 350,000 clones; about nine tenths are singletons.

The rearrangement joins TRBV7-2 to TRBJ1-2, with D maybe TRBD1 (5 bases). This sequence originates from a woman between 40 and 55 years old with acute COVID-19. Sequenced: PBMCs or T cells enriched from blood (not recorded which). This CDR3 reads CASSQKEGSYGYTF. In nucleotides, the CDR3 is TGTGCCAGCAGCCAGAAGGAGGGGTCTTATGGCTACACCTTC.